This T cell receptor beta chain stems from a study of cytomegalovirus exposure and HLA in healthy donors. The PCR contained 60 Vbeta and 13 Jbeta primers. Generated by immunoSEQ multiplex PCR, the TCRdb table keeps only in-frame clones and is missing some. The sample lists fewer than 100,000 clones; roughly 79% were seen once. Trimming shortened V by 0 bases and J by 5 bases, and 13 bases separated the two germline ends. The germline gives CDR1 SGDLS, CDR2 YYNGEE. There are 15 residues in the CDR3. The rearrangement links TRBV9 to TRBJ2-3; D not certain. This TCR derives from a woman in her thirties or forties in good health and CMV-seronegative. The sample comprised PBMCs. In DNA, the CDR3 is TGTGCCAGCAGCGTAGAGCAATTATCGGGAGATACGCAGTATTTT. It specifies CASSVEQLSGDTQYF.